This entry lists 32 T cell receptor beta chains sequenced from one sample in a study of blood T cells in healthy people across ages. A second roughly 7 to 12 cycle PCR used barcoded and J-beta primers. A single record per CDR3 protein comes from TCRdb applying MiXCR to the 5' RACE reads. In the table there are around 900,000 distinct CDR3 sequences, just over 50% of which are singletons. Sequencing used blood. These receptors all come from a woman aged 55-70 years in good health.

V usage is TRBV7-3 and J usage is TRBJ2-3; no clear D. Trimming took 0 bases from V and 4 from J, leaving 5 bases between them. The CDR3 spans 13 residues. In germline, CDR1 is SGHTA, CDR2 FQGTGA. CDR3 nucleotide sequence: TGTGCCAGCAGCTTAACAACCTCAGATACGCAGTATTTT. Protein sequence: CASSLTTSDTQYF.

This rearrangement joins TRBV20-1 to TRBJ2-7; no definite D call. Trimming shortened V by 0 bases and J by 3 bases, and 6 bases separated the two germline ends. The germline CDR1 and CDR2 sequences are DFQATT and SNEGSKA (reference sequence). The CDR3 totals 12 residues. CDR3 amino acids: CSARDFLYEQYF. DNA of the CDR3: TGCAGTGCTAGAGACTTCCTCTACGAGCAGTACTTC.

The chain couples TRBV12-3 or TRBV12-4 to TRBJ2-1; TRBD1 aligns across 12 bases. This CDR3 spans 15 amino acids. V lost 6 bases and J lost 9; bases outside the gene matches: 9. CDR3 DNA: TGTGCCAGCAGGCTTACCGGGACAGGGGGCTCTGAGCAGTTCTTC. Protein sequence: CASRLTGTGGSEQFF.

In DNA form, the CDR3 reads TGCAGCGTTGAAAAACTCACCACAGGGCTCTGGGAGACCCAGTACTTC. Its protein is CSVEKLTTGLWETQYF. The chain links TRBV29-1 to TRBJ2-5, with a possible D match to TRBD1 (6 bases). This CDR3 region has 16 residues. CDR1 and CDR2 from the germline V gene are SQVTM and ANQGSEA. The germline V and J ends were trimmed by 2 bases and 5 bases, with 21 bases remaining between them.

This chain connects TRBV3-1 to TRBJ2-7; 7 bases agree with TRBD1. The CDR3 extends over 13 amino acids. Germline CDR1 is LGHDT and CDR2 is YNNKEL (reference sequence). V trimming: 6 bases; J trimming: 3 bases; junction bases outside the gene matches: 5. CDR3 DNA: TGTGCCAGCAGTGCGGCAGGGGGCTACGAGCAGTACTTC. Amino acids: CASSAAGGYEQYF.

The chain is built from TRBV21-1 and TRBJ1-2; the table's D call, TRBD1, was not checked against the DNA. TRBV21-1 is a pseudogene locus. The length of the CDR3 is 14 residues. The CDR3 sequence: CASSKGGGGYGYTF. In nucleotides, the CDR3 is TGTGCCAGCAGCAAAGGTGGCGGGGGATATGGTTACACCTTC.

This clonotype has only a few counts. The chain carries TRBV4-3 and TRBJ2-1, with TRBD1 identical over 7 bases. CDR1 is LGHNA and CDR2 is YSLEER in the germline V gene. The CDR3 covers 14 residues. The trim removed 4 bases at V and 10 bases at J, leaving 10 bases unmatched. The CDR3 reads CASSPSVRDREQFF. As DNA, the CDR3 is TGCGCCAGCAGCCCCAGTGTCCGGGACAGAGAGCAGTTCTTC.

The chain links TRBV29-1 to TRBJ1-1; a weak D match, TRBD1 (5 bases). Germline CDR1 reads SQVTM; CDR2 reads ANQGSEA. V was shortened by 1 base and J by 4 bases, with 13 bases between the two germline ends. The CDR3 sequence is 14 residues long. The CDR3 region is CSVEVGGSGTEAFF. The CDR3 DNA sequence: TGCAGCGTTGAAGTGGGGGGATCGGGCACTGAAGCTTTCTTT.

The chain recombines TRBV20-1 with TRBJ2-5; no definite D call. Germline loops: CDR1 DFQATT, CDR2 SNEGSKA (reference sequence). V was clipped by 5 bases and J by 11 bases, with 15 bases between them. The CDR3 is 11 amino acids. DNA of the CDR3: TGCAGTGCTGACGGCAGAACTGAGCAGTACTTC. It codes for CSADGRTEQYF.

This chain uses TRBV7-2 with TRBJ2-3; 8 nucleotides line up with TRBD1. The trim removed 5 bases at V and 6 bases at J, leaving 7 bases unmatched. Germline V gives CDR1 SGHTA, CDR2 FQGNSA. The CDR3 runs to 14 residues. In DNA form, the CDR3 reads TGTGCCAGCAGCCCACAGACAGGGGCGGATACGCAGTATTTT. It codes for CASSPQTGADTQYF.

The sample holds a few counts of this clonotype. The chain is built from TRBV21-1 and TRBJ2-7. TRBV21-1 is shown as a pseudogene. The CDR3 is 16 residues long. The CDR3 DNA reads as TGTGCCAGCAGCAACGTGAATTTTGACAAGTACTACGAGCAGTACTTC. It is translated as CASSNVNFDKYYEQYF.

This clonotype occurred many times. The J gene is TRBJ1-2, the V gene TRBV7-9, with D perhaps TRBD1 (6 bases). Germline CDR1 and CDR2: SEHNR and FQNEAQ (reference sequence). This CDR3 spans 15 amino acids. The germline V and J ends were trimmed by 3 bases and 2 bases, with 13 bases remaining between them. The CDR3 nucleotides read TGTGCCAGCAGCTTTGGGGGGCCATCCAACTATGGCTACACCTTC. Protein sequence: CASSFGGPSNYGYTF.

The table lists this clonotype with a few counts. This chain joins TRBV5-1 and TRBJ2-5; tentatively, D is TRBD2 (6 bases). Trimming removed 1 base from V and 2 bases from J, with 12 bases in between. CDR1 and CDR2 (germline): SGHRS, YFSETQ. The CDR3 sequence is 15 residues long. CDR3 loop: CASSLFGGSQETQYF. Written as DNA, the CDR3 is TGCGCCAGCAGCTTGTTCGGAGGGAGTCAAGAGACCCAGTACTTC.

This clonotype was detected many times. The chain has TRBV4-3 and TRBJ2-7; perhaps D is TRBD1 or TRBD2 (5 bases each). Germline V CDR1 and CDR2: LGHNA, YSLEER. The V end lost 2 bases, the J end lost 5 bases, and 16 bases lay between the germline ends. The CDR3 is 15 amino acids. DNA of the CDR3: TGCGCCAGCAGCCAACAGTTCGGGACCCTTGACGAGCAGTACTTC. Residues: CASSQQFGTLDEQYF.

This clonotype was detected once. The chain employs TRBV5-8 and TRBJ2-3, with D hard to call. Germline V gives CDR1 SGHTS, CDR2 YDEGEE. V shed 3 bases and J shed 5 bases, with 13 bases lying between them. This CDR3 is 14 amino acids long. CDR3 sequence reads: CASSSLKSRDTQYF. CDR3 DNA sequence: TGTGCCAGCAGCTCCCTAAAATCGAGAGATACGCAGTATTTT.

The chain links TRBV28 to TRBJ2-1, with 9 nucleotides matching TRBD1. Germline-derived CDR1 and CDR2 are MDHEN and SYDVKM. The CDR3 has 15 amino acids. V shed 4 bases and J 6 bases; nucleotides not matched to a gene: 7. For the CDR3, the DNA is TGTGCCAGCAGTTCCTGGGGACAGGGTCGCAATGAGCAGTTCTTC. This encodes CASSSWGQGRNEQFF. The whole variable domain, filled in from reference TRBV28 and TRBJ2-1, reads DVKVTQSSRYLVKRTGEKVFLECVQDMDHENMFWYRQDPGLGLRLIYFSYDVKMKEKGDIPEGYSVSREKKERFSLILESASTNQTSMYLCASSSWGQGRNEQFFGPGTRLTVL.

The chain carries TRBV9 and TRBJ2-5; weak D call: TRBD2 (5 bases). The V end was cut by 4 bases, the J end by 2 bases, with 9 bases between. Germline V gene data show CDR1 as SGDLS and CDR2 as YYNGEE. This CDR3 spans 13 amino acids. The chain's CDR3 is CASSKAVQETQYF. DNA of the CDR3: TGTGCCAGCAGCAAAGCGGTTCAAGAGACCCAGTACTTC.

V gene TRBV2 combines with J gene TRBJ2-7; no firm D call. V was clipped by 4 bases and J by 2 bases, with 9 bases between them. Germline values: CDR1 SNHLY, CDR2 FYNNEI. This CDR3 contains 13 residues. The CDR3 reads CASSGEKAYEQYF. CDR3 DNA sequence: TGTGCCAGCAGTGGGGAAAAGGCCTACGAGCAGTACTTC. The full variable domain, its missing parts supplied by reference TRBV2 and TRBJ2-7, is EPEVTQTPSHQVTQMGQEVILRCVPISNHLYFYWYRQILGQKVEFLVSFYNNEISEKSEIFDDQFSVERPDGSNFTLKIRSTKLEDSAMYFCASSGEKAYEQYFGPGTRLTVT.

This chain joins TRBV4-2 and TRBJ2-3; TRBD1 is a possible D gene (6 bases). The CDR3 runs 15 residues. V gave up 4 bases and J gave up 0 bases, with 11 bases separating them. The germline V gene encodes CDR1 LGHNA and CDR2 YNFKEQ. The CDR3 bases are TGTGCCAGCAGCCCAGGGACAATTAGCACAGATACGCAGTATTTT. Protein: CASSPGTISTDTQYF.

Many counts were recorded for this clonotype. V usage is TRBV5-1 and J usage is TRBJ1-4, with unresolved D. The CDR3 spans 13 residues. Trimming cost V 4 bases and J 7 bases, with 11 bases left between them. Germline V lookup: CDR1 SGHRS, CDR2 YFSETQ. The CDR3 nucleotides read TGCGCCAGCAGCCCCGGACCTCTTGAAAAACTGTTTTTT. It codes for CASSPGPLEKLFF.

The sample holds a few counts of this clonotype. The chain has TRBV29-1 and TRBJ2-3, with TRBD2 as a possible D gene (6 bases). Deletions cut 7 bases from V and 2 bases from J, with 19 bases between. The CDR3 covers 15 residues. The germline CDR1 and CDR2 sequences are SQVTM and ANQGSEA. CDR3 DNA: TGCAGCGCCGTTCGTCCGGAGGGAGCCACAGATACGCAGTATTTT. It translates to CSAVRPEGATDTQYF.

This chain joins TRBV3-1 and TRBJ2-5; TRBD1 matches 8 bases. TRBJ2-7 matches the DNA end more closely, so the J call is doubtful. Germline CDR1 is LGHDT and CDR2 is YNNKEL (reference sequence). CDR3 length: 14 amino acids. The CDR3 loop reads CASSRNRGIYEQYF. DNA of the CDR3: TGTGCCAGCAGCCGAAACAGGGGGATCTACGAGCAGTACTTC.

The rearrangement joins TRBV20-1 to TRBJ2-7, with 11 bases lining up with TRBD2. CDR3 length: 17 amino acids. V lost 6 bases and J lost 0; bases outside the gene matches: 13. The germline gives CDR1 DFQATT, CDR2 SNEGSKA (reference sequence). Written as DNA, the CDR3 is TGCAGTGCCCCGGACCCGGGGACTAGCGGAATCTCCTACGAGCAGTACTTC. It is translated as CSAPDPGTSGISYEQYF.

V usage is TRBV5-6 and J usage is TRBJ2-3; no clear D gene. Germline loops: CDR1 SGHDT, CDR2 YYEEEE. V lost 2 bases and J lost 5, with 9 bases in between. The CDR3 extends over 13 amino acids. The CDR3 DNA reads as TGTGCCAGCAGCTTTAGGATGGGAGATACGCAGTATTTT. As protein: CASSFRMGDTQYF.

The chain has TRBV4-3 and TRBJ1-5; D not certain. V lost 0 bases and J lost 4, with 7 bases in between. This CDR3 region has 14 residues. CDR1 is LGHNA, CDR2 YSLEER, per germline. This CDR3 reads CASSQDWGNQPQHF. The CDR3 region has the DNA TGCGCCAGCAGCCAAGATTGGGGAAATCAGCCCCAGCATTTT.

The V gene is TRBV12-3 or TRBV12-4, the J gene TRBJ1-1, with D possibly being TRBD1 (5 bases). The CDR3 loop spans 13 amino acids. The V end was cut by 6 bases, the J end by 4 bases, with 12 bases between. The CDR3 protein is CASRRPGGTEAFF. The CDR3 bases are TGTGCCAGCAGACGTCCCGGGGGCACTGAAGCTTTCTTT.

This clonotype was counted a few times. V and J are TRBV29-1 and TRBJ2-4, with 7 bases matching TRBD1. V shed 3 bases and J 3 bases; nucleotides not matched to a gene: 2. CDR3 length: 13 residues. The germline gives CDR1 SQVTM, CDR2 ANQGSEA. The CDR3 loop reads CSVEGQIKNIQYF. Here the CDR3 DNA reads TGCAGCGTTGAGGGACAGATCAAAAACATTCAGTACTTC.

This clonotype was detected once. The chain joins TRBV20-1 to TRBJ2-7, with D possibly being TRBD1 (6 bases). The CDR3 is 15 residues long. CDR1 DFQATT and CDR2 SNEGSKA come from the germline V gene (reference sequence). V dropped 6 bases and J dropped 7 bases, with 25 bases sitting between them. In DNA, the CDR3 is TGCAGTGCCCACCCCCGGGACAACTTCTACAATGAGCAGTACTTC. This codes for CSAHPRDNFYNEQYF.

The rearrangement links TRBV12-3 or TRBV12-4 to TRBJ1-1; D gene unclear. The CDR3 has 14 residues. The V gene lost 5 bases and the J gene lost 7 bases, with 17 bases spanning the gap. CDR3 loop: CASSPPPGSNEAFF. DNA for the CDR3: TGTGCCAGCAGTCCTCCCCCCGGGTCGAATGAAGCTTTCTTT.

CDR3 residues: CATSDSGTRPNEQYF. Written as DNA, the CDR3 is TGTGCCACCAGTGATTCCGGGACTCGACCCAATGAGCAGTACTTC. This sequence joins TRBV24-1 and TRBJ2-5, with D possibly TRBD2 on 6 matching bases. V lost 2 bases and J lost 11, with 20 bases in between. The CDR3 runs 15 residues. Germline V gives CDR1 KGHDR, CDR2 SFDVKD.

The CDR3 reads CASSPWGGRANEQFF. CDR3 DNA: TGTGCCAGCAGCCCCTGGGGCGGGAGGGCCAATGAGCAGTTCTTC. V usage is TRBV6-2 or TRBV6-3 and J usage is TRBJ2-1, with 9 bases that match TRBD2. This CDR3 spans 15 amino acids. Trimming cost V 6 bases and J 6 bases; bases outside gene matches: 9. Germline lookup yields CDR1 MNHEY and CDR2 SVGEGT.

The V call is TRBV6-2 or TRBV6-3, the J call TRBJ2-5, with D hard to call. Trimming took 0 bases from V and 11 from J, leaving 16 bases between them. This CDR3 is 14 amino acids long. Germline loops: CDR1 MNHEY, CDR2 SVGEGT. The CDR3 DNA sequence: TGTGCCAGCAGTTACTCAGGTTCTACGATTAAGCAGTACTTC. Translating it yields CASSYSGSTIKQYF.